This T cell receptor (beta chain) was documented in a study of blood T cell repertoires in COVID-19. Study context: Acute and convalescent COVID-19 specimens originated in the United States, Italy and Spain.

V lost 2 bases and J lost 4, with 20 bases in between. Germline-derived CDR1 and CDR2 are SNHLY and FYNNEI. The CDR3 runs to 17 residues. Study processing details: For nucleated cells, counts were estimated from reference gene primer amplification. Clones were read by immunoSEQ multiplex PCR, and TCRdb kept only the in-frame ones, dropping some. The V and J calls and the clone size are those of that table, but D and trimming were determined from the DNA. The sample lists just over 90,000 clones, 76% occurring once. Sequencing input: peripheral blood. This sequence was found in a man between 65 and 80 years old with acute or convalescent COVID-19. V and J are TRBV2 and TRBJ1-2, with D perhaps TRBD1 (6 bases). DNA for the CDR3: TGTGCCAGCAGTGAATACAGGGACCCAATTCCATTCTATGGCTACACCTTC. This translates into CASSEYRDPIPFYGYTF.